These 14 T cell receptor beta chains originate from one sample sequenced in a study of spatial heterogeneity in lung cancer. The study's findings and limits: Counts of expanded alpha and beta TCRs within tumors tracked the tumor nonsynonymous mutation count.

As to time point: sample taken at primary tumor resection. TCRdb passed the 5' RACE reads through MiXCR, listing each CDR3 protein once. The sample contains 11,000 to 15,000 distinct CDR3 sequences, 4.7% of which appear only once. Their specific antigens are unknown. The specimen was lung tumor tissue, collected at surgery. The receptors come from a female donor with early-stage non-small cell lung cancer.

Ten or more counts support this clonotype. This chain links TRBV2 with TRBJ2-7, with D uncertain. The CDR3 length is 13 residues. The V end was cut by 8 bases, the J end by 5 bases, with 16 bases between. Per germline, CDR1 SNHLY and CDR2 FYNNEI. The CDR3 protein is CASGFGYPHEQYF. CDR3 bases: TGTGCCAGCGGCTTTGGGTATCCCCACGAGCAGTACTTC. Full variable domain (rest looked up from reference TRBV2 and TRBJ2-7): EPEVTQTPSHQVTQMGQEVILRCVPISNHLYFYWYRQILGQKVEFLVSFYNNEISEKSEIFDDQFSVERPDGSNFTLKIRSTKLEDSAMYFCASGFGYPHEQYFGPGTRLTVT.

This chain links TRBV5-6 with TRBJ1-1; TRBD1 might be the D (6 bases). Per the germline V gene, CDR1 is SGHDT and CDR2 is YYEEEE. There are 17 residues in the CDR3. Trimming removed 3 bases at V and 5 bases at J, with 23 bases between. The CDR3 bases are TGTGCCAGCAGCTGGTTCGGGAGCGTCGAGGGGGAGACTGAAGCTTTCTTT. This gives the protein CASSWFGSVEGETEAFF.

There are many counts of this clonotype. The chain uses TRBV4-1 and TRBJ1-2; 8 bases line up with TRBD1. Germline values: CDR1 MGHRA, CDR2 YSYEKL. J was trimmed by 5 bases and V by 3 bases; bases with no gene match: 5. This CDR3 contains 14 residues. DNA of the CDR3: TGCGCCAGCAGCCACTCGACAGGGGATTATGGCTACACCTTC. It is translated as CASSHSTGDYGYTF.

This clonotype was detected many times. Here the CDR3 DNA reads TGTGCCAGCAGCTTAGCACCCCAGGAGACCCAGTACTTC. Protein sequence: CASSLAPQETQYF. The chain links TRBV7-8 to TRBJ2-5, with D unresolved. CDR1 is SGHVS and CDR2 is FQNEAQ in the germline V gene. Trimming pared 0 bases from V and 5 bases from J, leaving 7 bases between. This CDR3 has 13 amino acids.

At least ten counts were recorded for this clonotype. The CDR3 spells CATSRDSLTGQEDTEAFF. DNA of the CDR3: TGTGCCACCAGCAGAGATTCTCTAACGGGACAGGAGGACACTGAAGCTTTCTTT. This chain connects TRBV15 to TRBJ1-1, with 8 bases fitting TRBD1. The CDR3 contains 18 residues. The ends lost 0 bases at V and 3 bases at J; junction bases unmatched: 12. Germline V gene lookup returns CDR1 LNHNV and CDR2 YYDKDF (reference sequence).

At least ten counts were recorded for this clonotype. The CDR3 loop is CASSWGGAARETQYF. The CDR3 DNA reads TGTGCCAGCAGCTGGGGGGGGGCGGCACGAGAGACCCAGTACTTC. The chain carries TRBV5-4 and TRBJ2-5, with a weak D call TRBD2 (7 bases). V was trimmed by 3 bases and J by 4 bases, leaving 16 bases between them. Germline CDR1 SGHNT, CDR2 YYREEE (reference sequence). The CDR3 extends over 15 amino acids. Drawing the rest from reference TRBV5-4 and TRBJ2-5, the complete variable domain is ETGVTQSPTHLIKTRGQQVTLRCSSQSGHNTVSWYQQALGQGPQFIFQYYREEENGRGNFPPRFSGLQFPNYSSELNVNALELDDSALYLCASSWGGAARETQYFGPGTRLLVL.

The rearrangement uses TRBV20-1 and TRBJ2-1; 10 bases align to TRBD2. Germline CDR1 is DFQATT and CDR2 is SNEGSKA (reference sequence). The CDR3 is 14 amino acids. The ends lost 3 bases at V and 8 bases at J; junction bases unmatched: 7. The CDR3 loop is CSASSGGSDDEQFF. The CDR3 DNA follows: TGCAGTGCTAGTAGCGGGGGGAGTGACGATGAGCAGTTCTTC.

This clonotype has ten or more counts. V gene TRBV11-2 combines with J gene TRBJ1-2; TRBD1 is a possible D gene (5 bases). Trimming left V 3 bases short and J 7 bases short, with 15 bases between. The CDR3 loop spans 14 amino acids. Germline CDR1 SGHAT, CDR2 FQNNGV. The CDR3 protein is CASSLPTGLGGYTF. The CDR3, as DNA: TGTGCCAGCAGCTTGCCCACGGGGCTGGGTGGCTACACCTTC.

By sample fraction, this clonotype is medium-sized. This chain's CDR3 is CASGPGANVLTF. The CDR3 nucleotides read TGTGCCAGCGGTCCCGGGGCCAACGTCCTGACTTTC. The gene calls are TRBV11-2 and TRBJ2-6; no clear D gene. The germline gives CDR1 SGHAT, CDR2 FQNNGV. Between the trimmed V and J ends, which lost 8 bases and 4 bases, there was a span of 6 bases. This CDR3 contains 12 residues.

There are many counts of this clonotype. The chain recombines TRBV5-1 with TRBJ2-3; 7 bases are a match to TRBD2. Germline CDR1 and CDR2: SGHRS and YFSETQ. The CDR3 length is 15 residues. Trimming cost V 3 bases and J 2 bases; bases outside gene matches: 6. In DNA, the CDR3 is TGCGCCAGCAGCTCTCGCGGGGGAAACACAGATACGCAGTATTTT. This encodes CASSSRGGNTDTQYF.

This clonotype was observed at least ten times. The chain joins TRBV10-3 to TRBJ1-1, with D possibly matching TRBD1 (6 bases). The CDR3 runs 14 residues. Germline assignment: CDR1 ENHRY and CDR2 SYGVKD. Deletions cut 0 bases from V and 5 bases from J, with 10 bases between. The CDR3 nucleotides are TGTGCCATCAGTGAGTCGGGGGGCTGGACTGAAGCTTTCTTT. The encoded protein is CAISESGGWTEAFF.

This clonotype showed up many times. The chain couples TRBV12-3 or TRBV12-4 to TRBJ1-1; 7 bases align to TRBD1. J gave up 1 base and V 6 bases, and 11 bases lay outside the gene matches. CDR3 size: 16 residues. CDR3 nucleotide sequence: TGTGCCAGCAGGTCCCGACAGGGAGGACAGAACACTGAAGCTTTCTTT. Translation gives CASRSRQGGQNTEAFF.

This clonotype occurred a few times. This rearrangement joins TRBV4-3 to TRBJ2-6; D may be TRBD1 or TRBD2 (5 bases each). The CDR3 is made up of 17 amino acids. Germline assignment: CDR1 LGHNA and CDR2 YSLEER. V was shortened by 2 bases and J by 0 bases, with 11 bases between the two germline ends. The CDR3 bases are TGCGCCAGCAGCCAATCGGGACCGACCTCTGGGGCCAACGTCCTGACTTTC. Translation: CASSQSGPTSGANVLTF.

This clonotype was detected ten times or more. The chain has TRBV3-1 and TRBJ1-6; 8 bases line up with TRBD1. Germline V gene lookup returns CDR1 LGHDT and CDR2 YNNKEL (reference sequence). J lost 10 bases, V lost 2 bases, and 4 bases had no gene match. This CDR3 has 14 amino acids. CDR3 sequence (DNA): TGTGCCAGCAGCCAAACAGGGGGAGGATCACCCCTCCACTTT. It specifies CASSQTGGGSPLHF.